This T cell receptor beta chain stems from a study of PD-L1 blockade in urothelial cancer. For the study at large: In the patient group, about 85% of the roughly 29 were males with bladder-origin urothelial cancer. Findings and caveats of the study: Below-median pretreatment blood TCR clonality predicted better survival.

Indicated time point: peripheral blood 6 weeks after treatment start. All patients carried locally advanced or metastatic urothelial carcinoma. Every patient provided from 1 to 8 samples, collected pretreatment and on-treatment. To note about this clone: What it recognizes is unknown.

CDR1 and CDR2 from the germline V gene are SGHAT and FQNNGV. The CDR3 sequence is 14 residues long. The ends lost 7 bases at V and 3 bases at J; junction bases unmatched: 4. The table came from immunoSEQ multiplex PCR; TCRdb's copy has only in-frame clones and leaves some out. This sample has more than 30,000 clones, with roughly 87% found just once. The sequence came from a man older than 75 with urothelial cancer. The chain has TRBV11-2 and TRBJ2-2; 8 bases fit TRBD1. Sequenced material: PBMCs, taken around atezolizumab (anti-PD-L1) treatment. CDR3 coding DNA: TGTGCCAGCAATCTACAGGGGGACACCGGGGAGCTGTTTTTT. Translating it yields CASNLQGDTGELFF.